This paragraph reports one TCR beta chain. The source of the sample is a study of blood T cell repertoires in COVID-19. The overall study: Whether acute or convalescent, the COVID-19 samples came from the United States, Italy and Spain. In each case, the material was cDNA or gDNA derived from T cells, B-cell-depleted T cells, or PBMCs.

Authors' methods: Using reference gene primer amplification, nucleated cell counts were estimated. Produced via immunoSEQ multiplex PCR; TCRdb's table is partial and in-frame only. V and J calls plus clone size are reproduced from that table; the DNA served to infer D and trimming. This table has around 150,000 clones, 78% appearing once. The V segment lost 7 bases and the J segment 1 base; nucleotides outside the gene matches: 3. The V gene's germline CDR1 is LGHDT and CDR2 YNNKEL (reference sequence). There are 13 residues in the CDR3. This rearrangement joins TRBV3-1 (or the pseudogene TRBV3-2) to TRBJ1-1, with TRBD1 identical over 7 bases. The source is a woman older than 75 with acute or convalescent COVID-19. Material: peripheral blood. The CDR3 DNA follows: TGTGCCAGCAACAGGGGTGGGAACACTGAAGCTTTCTTT. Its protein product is CASNRGGNTEAFF.